This TCR beta chain was documented in a study of blood T cells in healthy people across ages. Overall study results and limits: More naive CD4+ cells and higher diversity were found in long-lived than in aged donors.

Details on this clonotype: Antigen specificity is unknown.

A J-beta primer mix and a sample-barcoded 5' primer were used in a second PCR of about 7 to 12 cycles. MiXCR, run by TCRdb on the 5' RACE reads, gives a single entry per CDR3 protein. There are 1.5 million to 1.8 million distinct CDR3 sequences in the sample; about 42% occur only once, and about 4% lies in the top ten. This CDR3 is built from 16 residues. The germline CDR1 and CDR2 sequences are MNHEY and SVGAGI. Trimming took off 5 bases at V and 4 bases at J, with 18 bases between the two ends. This receptor was identified in a woman younger than 30 in good health. The rearrangement uses TRBV6-5 and TRBJ1-3; no clear D gene. The specimen sequenced was blood. The CDR3 region is CASSEDGKAKGNTIYF. DNA of the CDR3: TGTGCCAGCAGTGAGGACGGGAAGGCTAAGGGAAACACCATATATTTT.